A single sample is the source of the 24 T cell receptor beta chains below, sequenced in a study of somatic mutations in cytotoxic T cells in rheumatoid arthritis. Profiled with immunoSEQ multiplex PCR; TCRdb holds only in-frame clones, not every one. This sample has about 10,000 clones, with 60% to 85% found just once. The source material was CD8+ T cells sorted from blood. Receptors originate from a man in his fifties in good health.

This CDR3 is CASRRLAESYEQYF. CDR3 DNA sequence: TGTGCCAGCAGGAGACTAGCGGAGTCCTACGAGCAGTACTTC. The chain carries TRBV6-5 and TRBJ2-7, with 9 bases lining up with TRBD2. Germline V gene data show CDR1 as MNHEY and CDR2 as SVGAGI. The CDR3 extends over 14 amino acids. The V segment lost 6 bases and the J segment 1 base; nucleotides outside the gene matches: 4.

V usage is TRBV7-3 and J usage is TRBJ2-1, with TRBD2 as a possible D gene (6 bases). Trimming shortened V by 5 bases and J by 0 bases, and 11 bases separated the two germline ends. CDR3 length: 15 residues. Per germline, CDR1 SGHTA and CDR2 FQGTGA. CDR3 sequence: CASSPNGGSYNEQFF. The CDR3 region has the DNA TGTGCCAGCAGCCCAAACGGGGGCTCCTACAATGAGCAGTTCTTC.

The chain joins TRBV4-3 to TRBJ1-2; unclear D gene. The V gene's germline CDR1 is LGHNA and CDR2 YSLEER. Between the trimmed V and J ends, which lost 1 base and 1 base, there was a span of 7 bases. The CDR3 runs 14 residues. The CDR3 region has the DNA TGCGCCAGCAGCCAAGGGGCAGTTAACTATGGCTACACCTTC. It yields the protein CASSQGAVNYGYTF.

The J gene is TRBJ2-7, the V gene TRBV2; possibly TRBD1 for D (5 bases). CDR3 length: 14 amino acids. From germline, CDR1 is SNHLY and CDR2 FYNNEI. With 2 bases removed from V and 4 bases from J, the gap between germline ends came to 12 bases. CDR3 residues: CASSETQGRYEQYF. In nucleotides, the CDR3 is TGTGCCAGCAGTGAAACCCAGGGAAGGTACGAGCAGTACTTC. The complete variable domain, with remaining parts taken from reference TRBV2 and TRBJ2-7, reads EPEVTQTPSHQVTQMGQEVILRCVPISNHLYFYWYRQILGQKVEFLVSFYNNEISEKSEIFDDQFSVERPDGSNFTLKIRSTKLEDSAMYFCASSETQGRYEQYFGPGTRLTVT.

This clone has a handful of counts. The rearrangement uses TRBV4-1 and TRBJ2-7; D remains unclear. The CDR3 has 15 amino acids. Germline CDR1 is MGHRA and CDR2 is YSYEKL. V lost 0 bases and J 2 bases, leaving 11 bases between the germline ends. As DNA, the CDR3 is TGCGCCAGCAGCCAAGAAGATAAACGAGCCTACGAGCAGTACTTC. It translates to CASSQEDKRAYEQYF.

The rearrangement uses TRBV28 and TRBJ1-5; 10 bases are shared with TRBD1. Germline V lookup: CDR1 MDHEN, CDR2 SYDVKM. With 4 bases clipped from V and 0 bases from J, the junction kept 6 bases outside the gene matches. This CDR3 has 17 residues. The CDR3 sequence is CASSYGTGVNSNQPQHF. CDR3 DNA: TGTGCCAGCAGTTACGGGACAGGGGTTAATAGCAATCAGCCCCAGCATTTT.

The CDR3 region is CASRHPGQGARNEQYF. The DNA of the CDR3 is TGCGCCAGCAGGCATCCGGGACAGGGGGCGCGTAACGAGCAGTACTTC. This rearrangement joins TRBV5-1 to TRBJ2-7, with 12 positions matching TRBD1. The CDR3 extends over 16 amino acids. Germline assignment: CDR1 SGHRS and CDR2 YFSETQ. J was trimmed by 5 bases and V by 5 bases; bases with no gene match: 11.

The chain links TRBV9 to TRBJ2-1; 12 bases fit TRBD2. V dropped 3 bases and J dropped 9; count of bases not matched to a gene: 10. CDR3 size: 16 residues. The V gene's germline CDR1 is SGDLS and CDR2 YYNGEE. CDR3 sequence: CASSASLAGGPREQFF. CDR3 coding DNA: TGTGCCAGCAGCGCCTCCCTAGCGGGGGGGCCGCGTGAGCAGTTCTTC.

This clone was observed once. The chain combines TRBV6-5 with TRBJ1-1; D is unresolved. CDR3 length: 13 residues. The V end lost 4 bases, the J end lost 0 bases, and 6 bases lay between the germline ends. CDR1 and CDR2 from the germline V gene are MNHEY and SVGAGI. For the CDR3, the DNA is TGTGCCAGCAGTTGGAGGATGAACACTGAAGCTTTCTTT. This sequence encodes CASSWRMNTEAFF.

V and J are TRBV7-2 and TRBJ2-7; TRBD1 is a possible D gene (6 bases). Trimming left V 5 bases short and J 6 bases short, with 14 bases between. Per germline, CDR1 SGHTA and CDR2 FQGNSA. CDR3 length: 13 residues. The CDR3 sequence is CASSSSTGREQYF. In DNA form, the CDR3 reads TGTGCCAGCAGCAGCTCGACAGGTCGCGAGCAGTACTTC.

This clone came up a few times. The genes are TRBV13 and TRBJ1-4, with D unclear. The germline V gene encodes CDR1 PRHDT and CDR2 FYEKMQ (reference sequence). V was shortened by 5 bases and J by 7 bases, with 17 bases between the two germline ends. This CDR3 is built from 15 residues. The CDR3 spells CASSGYGVGVEKLFF. The DNA of the CDR3 is TGTGCCAGCAGCGGGTACGGGGTTGGTGTTGAAAAACTGTTTTTT.

This clone has just one count. This chain connects TRBV6-6 to TRBJ2-1, with 9 bases aligning to TRBD2. The ends lost 2 bases at V and 15 bases at J; junction bases unmatched: 8. Germline assignment: CDR1 MNHNY and CDR2 SVGAGI (reference sequence). The CDR3 sequence is 13 residues long. The CDR3 is CASSYASGTPPFF. The CDR3 DNA follows: TGTGCCAGCAGTTACGCTAGCGGGACTCCGCCGTTCTTC.

The V and J genes are TRBV29-1 and TRBJ2-7; no clear D gene. Germline CDR1 SQVTM, CDR2 ANQGSEA. Trimming removed 0 bases at V and 5 bases at J, with 11 bases between. This CDR3 has 13 residues. Here the CDR3 DNA reads TGCAGCGTTGAAGATGGGCTCAGAAACGAGCAGTACTTC. Its translation: CSVEDGLRNEQYF.

This clone was found a few times. V is TRBV19 and J is TRBJ1-2, with D uncertain. The germline CDR1 and CDR2 sequences are LNHDA and SQIVND (reference sequence). CDR3 length: 14 residues. Trimming stripped 3 bases from V and 0 bases from J, with 8 bases between. The CDR3 loop reads CASSISTSNYGYTF. CDR3 nucleotide sequence: TGTGCCAGTAGTATCAGTACATCTAACTATGGCTACACCTTC. Supplemented by reference TRBV19 and TRBJ1-2, the full variable domain reads DGGITQSPKYLFRKEGQNVTLSCEQNLNHDAMYWYRQDPGQGLRLIYYSQIVNDFQKGDIAEGYSVSREKKESFPLTVTSAQKNPTAFYLCASSISTSNYGYTFGSGTRLTVV.

CDR3 residues: CASSLVPSPLHF. Written as DNA, the CDR3 is TGTGCCAGCAGCCTTGTTCCCTCACCCCTCCACTTT. The rearrangement joins TRBV11-2 to TRBJ1-6, with D hard to call. The CDR3 loop spans 12 amino acids. V was trimmed by 5 bases and J by 10 bases, leaving 9 bases between them. Germline V lookup: CDR1 SGHAT, CDR2 FQNNGV. Supplemented by reference TRBV11-2 and TRBJ1-6, the full variable domain reads EAGVAQSPRYKIIEKRQSVAFWCNPISGHATLYWYQQILGQGPKLLIQFQNNGVVDDSQLPKDRFSAERLKGVDSTLKIQPAKLEDSAVYLCASSLVPSPLHFGNGTRLTVT.

J is TRBJ2-1 and V is TRBV15; D not certain. CDR3 length equals 15 residues. Germline values: CDR1 LNHNV, CDR2 YYDKDF (reference sequence). V lost 2 bases to trimming and J lost 0 bases, with 8 bases between them. The CDR3 sequence is CATSRWSDSYNEQFF. The CDR3 DNA is TGTGCCACCAGCAGATGGAGTGACTCCTACAATGAGCAGTTCTTC.

This sequence joins TRBV4-3 and TRBJ2-7, with TRBD2 identical over 9 bases. The ends lost 0 bases at V and 3 bases at J; junction bases unmatched: 6. CDR1 and CDR2 from the germline V gene are LGHNA and YSLEER. The CDR3 length is 16 residues. This chain's CDR3 is CASSQDVDSGSYEQYF. DNA of the CDR3: TGCGCCAGCAGCCAAGACGTGGATAGCGGGAGCTACGAGCAGTACTTC.

By sample share, this clone is medium-sized. The gene calls are TRBV21-1 and TRBJ2-7; the DNA was not compared with TRBD1, the D call given in the table. TRBV21-1 is deemed a pseudogene. This CDR3 region has 14 residues. The chain's CDR3 is CASKQGASPYEQYF. The CDR3 DNA reads TGTGCCAGCAAACAGGGGGCATCCCCCTACGAGCAGTACTTC.

V is TRBV7-6 and J is TRBJ2-2; 12 bases are a match to TRBD2. Germline CDR1 reads SGHVS; CDR2 reads FNYEAQ. The CDR3 extends over 19 amino acids. V lost 2 bases to trimming and J lost 6 bases; unmatched junction nucleotides: 13. The CDR3, as DNA: TGTGCCAGCAGCTTACTTCGGTTTCAACTAGCGGGAGGTGCCGGGGAGCTGTTTTTT. Encoded protein: CASSLLRFQLAGGAGELFF.

This clone showed up just a few times. V gene TRBV30 combines with J gene TRBJ2-1; D perhaps matches TRBD2 (6 bases). CDR3 length: 13 amino acids. V was cut by 2 bases and J by 9 bases, with 14 bases left in between. Germline values: CDR1 GTSNPN, CDR2 SVGIG (reference sequence). The CDR3 DNA is TGTGCCTGGAGTTGGGGTTCCGGGGGTGAGCAGTTCTTC. This gives the protein CAWSWGSGGEQFF.

The genes are TRBV7-9 and TRBJ2-7; D is unresolved. The V end lost 2 bases, the J end lost 3 bases, and 5 bases lay between the germline ends. The CDR3 is made up of 12 amino acids. Germline loops: CDR1 SEHNR, CDR2 FQNEAQ (reference sequence). The CDR3 sequence: CASSLQDYEQYF. For the CDR3, the DNA is TGTGCCAGCAGCTTACAGGACTACGAGCAGTACTTC.

The V and J genes are TRBV9 and TRBJ2-1; tentative D call: TRBD2 (6 bases). Germline-derived CDR1 and CDR2 are SGDLS and YYNGEE. Trimming cost V 2 bases and J 3 bases, with 12 bases left between them. The CDR3 has 15 residues. The CDR3 coding sequence is TGTGCCAGCAGCGTGGGGGACTGGGACTACAATGAGCAGTTCTTC. Its protein is CASSVGDWDYNEQFF.

J is TRBJ2-5 and V is TRBV6-5; D remains ambiguous. The length of the CDR3 is 15 residues. Germline lookup yields CDR1 MNHEY and CDR2 SVGAGI. Trimming removed 0 bases from V and 2 bases from J, with 10 bases in between. The CDR3 is CASSYSSPAQETQYF. CDR3 coding DNA: TGTGCCAGCAGTTACTCAAGCCCCGCACAAGAGACCCAGTACTTC.

The genes are TRBV27 and TRBJ1-1; 9 nucleotides match TRBD1. This CDR3 has 13 residues. In germline, CDR1 is MNHEY, CDR2 SMNVEV (reference sequence). V trimming: 10 bases; J trimming: 5 bases; junction bases outside the gene matches: 8. CDR3 residues: CATRDRVRTEAFF. CDR3 nucleotides: TGTGCCACCCGGGACAGGGTCAGGACTGAAGCTTTCTTT.